The subject of this entry is one T cell receptor beta chain. In its sample, this clonotype was seen a few times. Its antigen is not yet known. No base quality values were provided; no much bigger clone lies one nucleotide off. V is reduced by 3 bases and J by 5 bases, leaving a spacing of 11 bases between them. For CDR1 and CDR2, the germline V gene lists ENHRY and SYGVKD. The CDR3 starts with the cysteine, ends with the phenylalanine, and has 14 residues. The retained sequence is limited to the CDR3, 42 bases, with the frame set at the first base. Ophthalmopathy patients had moderately to severely active disease, Clinical Activity Score of at least 3, NOSPECS grade of at least 4, and duration under 3 months. Patients with uncontrolled infections, other autoimmune diseases, pregnancy or lactation were excluded. Diagnoses were based on clinical symptoms, serum thyroxine and TRAb, thyroid ultrasound and orbital computed tomography. PBMCs were separated from 8 to 10 ml of fresh peripheral blood using Ficoll-Paque density gradient centrifugation. Total RNA was extracted using Trizol reagent, and RNA quality was assessed on an Agilent 2100 Bioanalyzer.

The TCR beta CDR3 regions were amplified from RNA transcripts. The first round of RT-PCR for the TCR CDR3 was performed with the HTBI primer set and the Qiagen OneStep RT-PCR kit. A second multiplex PCR round built the libraries, followed by size selection and purification. Sequencing of the libraries was done on an Illumina HiSeq2000 using paired-end 100 bp reads. The authors processed their data as follows. SOAPnuke was used to process the raw data, removing reads that contained adapters or uncalled bases, had a mean Phred below 15, or lacked an exact match to the constant primer or identifier. High-quality paired reads were merged with COPE v1.2.5, and unique nucleotide sequences were defined as clonotypes. MiTCR v1.1 was used to align clonotypes to the IMGT TRBV, TRBD and TRBJ reference segments. Only V-J combinations with frequency above 0.0001, covering 99% to 99.2% of repertoires, were analysed. The TCS score was defined as F50 (clonal expansion) divided by E x V (chaos), with BLOSUM62-based TCRdist calculated between CDR3 peptides within each V-J. Welch's t-statistics and random forest reduced 500 to 550 V-J features to 10 to 15, which were used in a naive Bayes classifier (R e1071). The raw public data were reprocessed by TCRdb itself: fastp quality trimming at Q25, MiXCR clonotype calling, in-frame beta chains only. Rows are combined by CDR3 protein, so each entry shows the most common genes and DNA. Clone size and V and J calls follow TCRdb, not the original study. In this sample the table shows about 370,000 distinct CDR3 sequences, roughly 15% of which occur a single time. The ten largest clones take up roughly a fifth of the sample.

This sample stems from a study of T cells in Graves' hyperthyroidism and ophthalmopathy (dated by TCRdb to between 2018 and 2020). Some background on the complete study: Peripheral blood was sampled at the time of initial diagnosis, prior to any treatment. A discovery cohort of approximately 97 patients, roughly 43 with Graves' ophthalmopathy and roughly 59 with stable Graves' hyperthyroidism, was used to find distinguishing TCR V-J signatures. Prospective prediction of ophthalmopathy was tested in an independent validation cohort of approximately 18 hyperthyroidism patients and 17 patients who later progressed to ophthalmopathy. The 75 to 100 discovery patients were randomly divided into training and test sets at a 7:3 ratio. In several Graves' hyperthyroidism patients, the study also compared T-cell repertoires from thyroid tissue with T-cell repertoires from blood. After blood sampling, hyperthyroidism patients were treated with methimazole at a starting dose of 30 mg daily, and ophthalmopathy patients were treated with high-dose intravenous methylprednisolone. The paper describes TCR Vbeta CDR3 sequencing of some 130 peripheral blood samples, made up of 43 ophthalmopathy patients, over 70 hyperthyroidism patients and around 17 progressor patients. Broad study findings and their caveats: Most expanded thyroid clonotypes (frequency above 0.001) were also found in blood, which suggests that blood repertoires may mirror thyroid immune responses. No statistical method was used to set the sample size in advance, and investigators knew the group allocation. In validation, the model predicted progression to ophthalmopathy with roughly 70% sensitivity and 72% to 85% specificity, a median of approximately 6.5 months before onset. In cross-validation, a model built on a 13 V-J signature told ophthalmopathy apart from stable hyperthyroidism with under 90% sensitivity and about 81% specificity, and in testing the same model reached 80%/75%.

The sequenced sample consisted of blood. The chain was built from TRBV10-3 and TRBJ2-1; the D gene is perhaps TRBD2, on 5 matching bases. This clonotype originated in a woman aged 55-69 years with Graves' ophthalmopathy. The nucleotide sequence is given as TGTGCCATCAGTGATACTAGGTCCAACAATGAGCAGTTCTTC. This gives the protein CAISDTRSNNEQFF.